In this sample, the clone carrying this T cell receptor (beta chain) turned up a few times. In the source study's methods: Amplification of reference gene primers was used by the study to estimate nucleated cell counts. Profiled with immunoSEQ multiplex PCR; TCRdb holds only in-frame clones, not every one. V and J calls and clone size are those listed in that table; D and trimming were worked out from the DNA. Of around 220,000 clones in the sample, around 80% were seen once. The entry originates in a study of blood T cell repertoires in COVID-19. As for the study in general: Sources were T cells, B-cell-depleted T cells, or PBMCs; the material itself was cDNA or gDNA.

Recruitment covered about 26 US areas and drew participants whose ages spanned about 18 to 90 years. The study assigned cohorts using participant-reported clinical history. This clonotype originated in a woman aged 40-49 years with acute COVID-19. The sequenced material came from PBMCs or T cells enriched from blood (not recorded which).

Here the CDR3 reads CASTKGAEEKLFF. The CDR3 DNA follows: TGTGCCAGCACGAAGGGGGCAGAGGAAAAACTGTTTTTT. V and J are TRBV13 and TRBJ1-4; 7 bases match TRBD1. Germline CDR1 PRHDT, CDR2 FYEKMQ (reference sequence). V shed 7 bases, J shed 8 bases, and the junction held 7 bases outside the gene matches. The CDR3 extends over 13 amino acids.